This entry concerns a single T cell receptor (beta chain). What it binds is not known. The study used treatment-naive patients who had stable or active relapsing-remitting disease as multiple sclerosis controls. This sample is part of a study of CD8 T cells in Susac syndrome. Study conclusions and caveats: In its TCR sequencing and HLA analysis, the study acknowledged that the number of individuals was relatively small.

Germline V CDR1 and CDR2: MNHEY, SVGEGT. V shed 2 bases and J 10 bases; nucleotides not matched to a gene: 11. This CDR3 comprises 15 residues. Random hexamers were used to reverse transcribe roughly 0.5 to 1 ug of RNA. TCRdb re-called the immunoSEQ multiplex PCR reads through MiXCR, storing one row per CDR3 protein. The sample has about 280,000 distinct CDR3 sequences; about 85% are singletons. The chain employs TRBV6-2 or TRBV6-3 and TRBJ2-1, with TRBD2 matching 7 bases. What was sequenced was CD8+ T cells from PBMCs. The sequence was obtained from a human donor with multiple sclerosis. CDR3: CASSYPWGGSREQFF. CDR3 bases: TGTGCCAGCAGTTACCCGTGGGGCGGGAGTAGGGAGCAGTTCTTC.